Each of the 26 T cell receptor beta chains below was sequenced from the same sample in a study of blood T cell repertoires in COVID-19. Only in-frame clones appear in the TCRdb table, and some are missing; sequencing was by immunoSEQ multiplex PCR. This sample has about 670,000 clones, with about nine tenths found just once. The sequencing sample was made of peripheral blood. All receptors come from a woman in her late teens or twenties with acute or convalescent COVID-19.

The CDR3 reads CAWREPPGAGGRLPGELFF. The CDR3 nucleotides are TGTGCCTGGAGGGAACCCCCTGGGGCGGGGGGGCGTCTCCCTGGGGAGCTGTTTTTT. The chain uses TRBV30 and TRBJ2-2, with 9 bases lining up with TRBD2. In germline, CDR1 is GTSNPN, CDR2 SVGIG (reference sequence). The CDR3 sequence is 19 residues long. V dropped 3 bases and J dropped 8; count of bases not matched to a gene: 22.

As to this clone: The sample holds other DNA sequences that translate to the same CDR3. The V gene is TRBV7-2, the J gene TRBJ2-7; 9 nucleotides agree with TRBD2. V shed 3 bases, J shed 1 base, and the junction held 1 base outside the gene matches. Germline-derived CDR1 and CDR2 are SGHTA and FQGNSA. The CDR3 contains 14 residues. CDR3 loop: CASSFSGGSYEQYF. The CDR3 DNA reads TGTGCCAGCAGCTTTAGCGGGGGATCCTACGAGCAGTACTTC.

The V and J genes are TRBV9 and TRBJ2-3, with 10 bases that match TRBD1. The CDR3 loop spans 17 amino acids. V shed 3 bases, J shed 1 base, and the junction held 8 bases outside the gene matches. The germline gives CDR1 SGDLS, CDR2 YYNGEE. The CDR3 sequence: CASSEEPGTGGTDTQYF. The CDR3 DNA reads as TGTGCCAGCAGCGAAGAGCCCGGGACAGGGGGCACAGATACGCAGTATTTT.

The chain recombines TRBV5-4 with TRBJ2-7; 7 nucleotides line up with TRBD2. The CDR3 covers 12 residues. Per the germline V gene, CDR1 is SGHNT and CDR2 is YYREEE (reference sequence). With V trimmed by 5 bases and J by 12 bases, 11 bases remained unmatched. The CDR3 reads CASRGSHGTTYF. CDR3 DNA sequence: TGTGCCAGCAGGGGGAGCCACGGGACTACGTACTTC.

The chain carries TRBV21-1 and TRBJ2-6; the table's D call TRBD2 went unverified against the DNA. TRBV21-1 counts as a pseudogene. The CDR3 has 19 residues. The CDR3 DNA reads TGTGCCAGCAGCAAAATTCGGCGGACGGGAGGCTCTGGGGCCAACGTCCTGACTTTC. As protein: CASSKIRRTGGSGANVLTF.

The chain joins TRBV28 to TRBJ1-5; possibly TRBD1 for D (6 bases). Trimming removed 4 bases at V and 3 bases at J, with 19 bases between. Germline loops: CDR1 MDHEN, CDR2 SYDVKM. This CDR3 is built from 17 residues. The CDR3 is CASSSERQVEDNQPQHF. CDR3 DNA: TGTGCCAGCAGTTCGGAGCGACAGGTAGAGGACAATCAGCCCCAGCATTTT.

The CDR3 DNA reads as TGTGCCAGCAGCCAAGAATATCAAGAGACCCAGTACTTC. This sequence encodes CASSQEYQETQYF. The V and J genes are TRBV4-2 and TRBJ2-5; D remains ambiguous. V lost 0 bases to trimming and J lost 2 bases, with 4 bases between them. The CDR3 spans 13 residues. The germline V gene has CDR1 LGHNA and CDR2 YNFKEQ.

The chain uses TRBV25-1 and TRBJ2-1; D is unresolved. Per the germline V gene, CDR1 is MGHDK and CDR2 is SYGVNS. This CDR3 has 13 residues. The ends were cut back, 5 bases at V and 4 bases at J, with 9 bases in the middle. CDR3 sequence reads: CASSSHQYNEQFF. Written as DNA, the CDR3 is TGTGCCAGCAGTTCACATCAATACAATGAGCAGTTCTTC.

J is TRBJ1-6 and V is TRBV5-1, with 7 bases lining up with TRBD1. Germline V gene sequence: CDR1 SGHRS, CDR2 YFSETQ. V dropped 0 bases and J dropped 5; count of bases not matched to a gene: 5. CDR3 length equals 16 residues. The DNA for the CDR3 is TGCGCCAGCAGCTTGGGCCATGGACAGGATAATTCACCCCTCCACTTT. Translated, it gives CASSLGHGQDNSPLHF.

The rearrangement uses TRBV19 and TRBJ2-2, with TRBD1 matching over 7 bases. V was pared by 5 bases and J by 1 base, with 7 bases of the junction left unmatched. The CDR3 contains 16 residues. The germline V gene has CDR1 LNHDA and CDR2 SQIVND (reference sequence). The CDR3 reads CASSLGNRGNTGELFF. The CDR3 DNA follows: TGTGCCAGTAGTTTGGGTAACAGGGGGAACACCGGGGAGCTGTTTTTT.

In regard to this clone: This CDR3 is also generated by other DNA sequences in the sample. The chain employs TRBV7-2 and TRBJ1-5, with 12 bases matching TRBD1. CDR1 is SGHTA and CDR2 is FQGNSA in the germline V gene. This CDR3 is 15 amino acids long. J gave up 7 bases and V 4 bases, and 5 bases lay outside the gene matches. CDR3: CASSSGQGANQPQHF. The DNA for the CDR3 is TGTGCCAGCAGCTCGGGACAGGGGGCTAACCAGCCCCAGCATTTT.

The chain combines TRBV9 with TRBJ2-1, with TRBD1 matching over 11 bases. Germline trimming cut 3 bases from V and 10 bases from J; bases unmatched to any gene: 9. The CDR3 consists of 15 residues. Germline values: CDR1 SGDLS, CDR2 YYNGEE. The CDR3 coding sequence is TGTGCCAGCAGCGCCGGACAGGGGGCTTTAAGGGAGCAGTTCTTC. The encoded protein is CASSAGQGALREQFF.

This chain joins TRBV2 and TRBJ2-1, with 7 bases lining up with TRBD2. This CDR3 contains 13 residues. Germline CDR1 reads SNHLY; CDR2 reads FYNNEI. The trim removed 6 bases at V and 9 bases at J, leaving 8 bases unmatched. CDR3 protein: CASSPDWGGEQFF. DNA of the CDR3: TGTGCCAGCAGCCCAGACTGGGGGGGTGAGCAGTTCTTC.

The V and J genes are TRBV27 and TRBJ1-6, with D perhaps matching TRBD1 (6 bases). With 5 bases removed from V and 6 bases from J, the gap between germline ends came to 14 bases. CDR3 length: 15 amino acids. Looked up from germline, CDR1 is MNHEY and CDR2 is SMNVEV (reference sequence). CDR3 sequence reads: CASSPIQGVNSPLHF. DNA for the CDR3: TGTGCCAGCAGTCCCATACAGGGAGTTAATTCACCCCTCCACTTT.

The genes are TRBV9 and TRBJ2-2; D gene ambiguous. Germline-derived CDR1 and CDR2 are SGDLS and YYNGEE. V lost 0 bases, J lost 1 base, and 7 bases lay in between. There are 15 residues in the CDR3. The CDR3: CASSVGYGNTGELFF. CDR3 nucleotides: TGTGCCAGCAGCGTAGGTTACGGGAACACCGGGGAGCTGTTTTTT.

The CDR3 reads CASSSRQRANYGYTF. For the CDR3, the DNA is TGTGCCAGCAGTTCGCGGCAGAGAGCTAACTATGGCTACACCTTC. The chain employs TRBV6-6 and TRBJ1-2; D unresolved. V lost 4 bases to trimming and J lost 0 bases, with 12 bases between them. The CDR3 loop spans 15 amino acids. CDR1 and CDR2 from the germline V gene are MNHNY and SVGAGI (reference sequence).

V is TRBV19 and J is TRBJ1-3; 8 bases fit TRBD1. Germline V gene data show CDR1 as LNHDA and CDR2 as SQIVND (reference sequence). V lost 3 bases, J lost 2 bases, and 3 bases stayed unmatched. CDR3 length: 15 amino acids. CDR3 in amino acids: CASSMMGQAGNTIYF. In DNA, the CDR3 is TGTGCCAGTAGTATGATGGGACAGGCTGGAAACACCATATATTTT.

This chain links TRBV7-9 with TRBJ2-1; 8 bases agree with TRBD1. This CDR3 is built from 15 residues. The germline gives CDR1 SEHNR, CDR2 FQNEAQ (reference sequence). Trimming removed 3 bases from V and 7 bases from J; junction bases left unmatched: 8. CDR3 DNA sequence: TGTGCCAGCAGCTTTGGACAGGGTTTGGGTAATGAGCAGTTCTTC. Amino acid sequence: CASSFGQGLGNEQFF.

The chain recombines TRBV3-1 (or the pseudogene TRBV3-2) with TRBJ1-2; tentative D call: TRBD1 (5 bases). Germline-derived CDR1 and CDR2 are LGHDT and YNNKEL (reference sequence). There are 15 residues in the CDR3. Trimming cost V 1 base and J 5 bases, with 14 bases left between them. For the CDR3, the DNA is TGTGCCAGCAGCCAAGGGGGCAGTCGTACGTATGGCTACACCTTC. It encodes CASSQGGSRTYGYTF.

The chain carries TRBV6-6 and TRBJ1-5, with D unclear. V lost 2 bases and J lost 3, with 8 bases in between. The CDR3 runs to 14 residues. The germline gives CDR1 MNHNY, CDR2 SVGAGI (reference sequence). The CDR3: CASSYEHSNQPQHF. The CDR3 nucleotides read TGTGCCAGCAGTTACGAACATTCCAATCAGCCCCAGCATTTT.

The chain uses TRBV2 and TRBJ1-4; 7 positions agree with TRBD1. Trimming at V came to 6 bases and at J to 7 bases, leaving 8 bases not matched to a gene. The CDR3 length is 14 residues. Germline CDR1 reads SNHLY; CDR2 reads FYNNEI. The CDR3 loop reads CASSPDRATEKLFF. In DNA form, the CDR3 reads TGTGCCAGCAGCCCCGACAGGGCTACTGAAAAACTGTTTTTT.

Notes on this clone: Compared with germline, one end of the junction differs, possibly owing to a read error. The rearrangement uses TRBV2 and TRBJ2-3; 10 bases are a match to TRBD2. This CDR3 has 14 residues. CDR1 SNHLY and CDR2 FYNNEI come from the germline V gene. This CDR3 is CASSDTSGASTEYF. The DNA of the CDR3 is TGTGCCAGCAGTGACACTAGCGGGGCCTCTACGGAGTATTTT.

The chain carries TRBV5-8 and TRBJ1-1; 9 bases are a match to TRBD1. This CDR3 has 13 residues. Looked up from germline, CDR1 is SGHTS and CDR2 is YDEGEE. V was clipped by 2 bases and J by 13 bases; unmatched bases: 9. CDR3 loop: CASSFSPGQGGFF. CDR3 DNA sequence: TGTGCCAGCAGCTTTTCCCCGGGACAGGGTGGTTTCTTT.

This clone was recorded a few times. The CDR3 DNA follows: TGCGCCAGCAGCTTGACAGAGATGTCCTATAATTCACCCCTCCACTTT. Its translation: CASSLTEMSYNSPLHF. The V call is TRBV5-1, the J call TRBJ1-6; D remains ambiguous. V was trimmed by 1 base and J by 1 base, leaving 9 bases between them. Germline values: CDR1 SGHRS, CDR2 YFSETQ. The length of the CDR3 is 16 residues.

The chain recombines TRBV9 with TRBJ2-1, with 7 bases that match TRBD2. The CDR3 spans 17 residues. Germline V lookup: CDR1 SGDLS, CDR2 YYNGEE. V was pared by 0 bases and J by 6 bases, with 12 bases of the junction left unmatched. CDR3 residues: CASSVVTGTTGGNEQFF. As DNA, the CDR3 is TGTGCCAGCAGCGTAGTGACCGGGACTACCGGGGGCAATGAGCAGTTCTTC.

The chain joins TRBV4-2 to TRBJ1-6; D unclear. The CDR3 spans 14 residues. V lost 4 bases and J lost 6, with 10 bases in between. CDR1 and CDR2 from the germline V gene are LGHNA and YNFKEQ. The CDR3, as DNA: TGTGCCAGCAGCCCCCCGGGGAGTAATTCACCCCTCCACTTT. Translated, it gives CASSPPGSNSPLHF.